This entry features one TCR beta chain sequence. Per the original data handling: Estimates of nucleated cell counts were drawn from the amplification of reference gene primers. TCRdb's copy holds only in-frame clones and misses some; the assay was immunoSEQ multiplex PCR. V and J calls and clone size are given by that table; D and trimming were obtained from the DNA. Of about 140,000 clones in the sample, around 80% were seen once. Germline CDR1 and CDR2: MNHEY and SMNVEV (reference sequence). The V gene end was trimmed by 5 bases and the J gene end by 4 bases; junction bases not matched to a gene: 16. This CDR3 has 17 amino acids. The data belong to a study of blood T cell repertoires in COVID-19. Background on the study: Spain, Italy and the United States supplied samples that represented acute and convalescent COVID-19. T cells, B-cell-depleted T cells, or PBMCs supplied cDNA or gDNA.

The sequence derives from a man in his sixties with active or convalescent COVID-19. The sequencing sample was made of peripheral blood. V usage is TRBV27 and J usage is TRBJ1-1, with 7 nucleotides matching TRBD1. The CDR3 spells CASSPRTGMGLSTEAFF. CDR3 DNA sequence: TGTGCCAGCAGTCCCCGGACAGGCATGGGATTGAGCACTGAAGCTTTCTTT.